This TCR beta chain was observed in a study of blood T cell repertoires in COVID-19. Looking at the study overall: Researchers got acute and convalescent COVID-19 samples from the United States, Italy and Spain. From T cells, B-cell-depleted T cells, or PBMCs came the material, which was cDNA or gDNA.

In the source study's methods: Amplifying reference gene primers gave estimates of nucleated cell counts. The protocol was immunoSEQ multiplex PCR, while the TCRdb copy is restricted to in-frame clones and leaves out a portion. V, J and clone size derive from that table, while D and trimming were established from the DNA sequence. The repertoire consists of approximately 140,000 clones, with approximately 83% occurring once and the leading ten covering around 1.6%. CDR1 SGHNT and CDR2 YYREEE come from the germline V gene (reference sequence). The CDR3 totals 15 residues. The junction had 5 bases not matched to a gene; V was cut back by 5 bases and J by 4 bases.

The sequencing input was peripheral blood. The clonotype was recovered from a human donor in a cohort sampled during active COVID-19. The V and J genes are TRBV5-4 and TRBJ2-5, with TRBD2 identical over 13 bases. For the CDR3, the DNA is TGTGCCAGCAGACTAGCGGGAGGGCCGGTAGAGACCCAGTACTTC. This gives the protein CASRLAGGPVETQYF.